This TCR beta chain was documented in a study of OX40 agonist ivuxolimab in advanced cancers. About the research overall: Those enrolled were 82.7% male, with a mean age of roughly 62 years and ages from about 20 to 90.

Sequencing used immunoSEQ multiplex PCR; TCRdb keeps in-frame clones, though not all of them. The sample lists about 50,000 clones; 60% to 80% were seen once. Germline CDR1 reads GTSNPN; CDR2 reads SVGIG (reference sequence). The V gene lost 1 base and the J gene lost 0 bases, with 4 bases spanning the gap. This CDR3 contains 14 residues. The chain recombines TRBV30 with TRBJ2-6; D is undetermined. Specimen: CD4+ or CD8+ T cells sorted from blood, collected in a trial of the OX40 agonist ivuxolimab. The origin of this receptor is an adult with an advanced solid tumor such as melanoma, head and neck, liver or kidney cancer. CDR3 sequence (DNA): TGTGCCTGGAGTGGTGGCTCTGGGGCCAACGTCCTGACTTTC. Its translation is CAWSGGSGANVLTF.